This T cell receptor beta chain was identified during a study of blood T cell repertoires in COVID-19. V trimming: 3 bases; J trimming: 0 bases; junction bases outside the gene matches: 12. Germline CDR1 SGDLS, CDR2 YYNGEE. The CDR3 loop spans 20 amino acids. Method: immunoSEQ multiplex PCR; TCRdb's copy keeps in-frame clones and lacks some. Of about 210,000 clones in the sample, 75% to 90% were seen once. Specimen: peripheral blood. This chain links TRBV9 with TRBJ2-3, with 14 bases fitting TRBD2. The sequence came from a woman aged 40-49 years with acute or convalescent COVID-19. The CDR3: CASSGTPGLAGGPSTDTQYF. The CDR3 DNA sequence: TGTGCCAGCAGCGGGACCCCTGGACTAGCGGGGGGCCCGAGCACAGATACGCAGTATTTT.